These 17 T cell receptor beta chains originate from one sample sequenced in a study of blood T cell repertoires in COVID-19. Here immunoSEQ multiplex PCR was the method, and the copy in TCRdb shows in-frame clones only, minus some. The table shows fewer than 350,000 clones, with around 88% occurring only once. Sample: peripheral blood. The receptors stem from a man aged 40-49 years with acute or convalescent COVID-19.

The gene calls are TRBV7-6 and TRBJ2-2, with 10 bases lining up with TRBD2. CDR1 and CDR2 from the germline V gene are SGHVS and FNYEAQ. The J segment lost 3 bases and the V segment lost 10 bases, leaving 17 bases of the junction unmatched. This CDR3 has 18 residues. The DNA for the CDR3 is TGTGCCATCCCCTCAAATCCCACTAGCGGGGTAGACACCGGGGAGCTGTTTTTT. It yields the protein CAIPSNPTSGVDTGELFF.

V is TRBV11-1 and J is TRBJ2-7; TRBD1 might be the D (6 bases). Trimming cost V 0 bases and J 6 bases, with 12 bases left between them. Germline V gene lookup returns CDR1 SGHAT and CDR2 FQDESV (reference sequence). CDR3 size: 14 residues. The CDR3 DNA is TGTGCCAGCAGCTTAGCCCCAGGACAGCGCGAGCAGTACTTC. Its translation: CASSLAPGQREQYF.

The CDR3 region has the DNA TGCAGTGCTGCAGGAAACGAGCAGTACTTC. This codes for CSAAGNEQYF. The J gene is TRBJ2-7, the V gene TRBV20-1; D is unresolved. The CDR3 covers 10 residues. Per germline, CDR1 DFQATT and CDR2 SNEGSKA (reference sequence). Trimming pared 5 bases from V and 5 bases from J, leaving 7 bases between.

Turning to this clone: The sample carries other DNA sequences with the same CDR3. CDR3 sequence (DNA): TGTGCCAGCAGCCAATCGAGCGGCTACACCTTC. It specifies CASSQSSGYTF. The rearrangement uses TRBV3-1 (or the pseudogene TRBV3-2) and TRBJ1-2; D gene ambiguous. V was clipped by 2 bases and J by 8 bases, with 6 bases between them. Germline CDR1 reads LGHDT; CDR2 reads YNNKEL (reference sequence). The length of the CDR3 is 11 residues.

As DNA, the CDR3 is TGCAGCGTTGCGGGCAGGGCGAACACTGAAGCTTTCTTT. Translated: CSVAGRANTEAFF. V and J are TRBV29-1 and TRBJ1-1; TRBD1 is a possible D gene (5 bases). V gave up 4 bases and J gave up 1 base, with 10 bases separating them. The germline V gene encodes CDR1 SQVTM and CDR2 ANQGSEA. The CDR3 loop spans 13 amino acids.

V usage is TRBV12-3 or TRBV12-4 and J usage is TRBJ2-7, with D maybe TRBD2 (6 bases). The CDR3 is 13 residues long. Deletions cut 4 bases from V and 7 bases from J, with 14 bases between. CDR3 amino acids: CASSWGLGMEQYF. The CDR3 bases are TGTGCCAGCAGTTGGGGACTGGGAATGGAGCAGTACTTC.

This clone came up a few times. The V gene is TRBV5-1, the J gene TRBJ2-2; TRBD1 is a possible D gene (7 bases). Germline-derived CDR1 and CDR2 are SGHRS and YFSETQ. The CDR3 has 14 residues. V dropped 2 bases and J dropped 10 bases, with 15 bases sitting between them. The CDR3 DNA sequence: TGCGCCAGCAGCTTAGGGGGCGGGGACGTGGAGCTGTTTTTT. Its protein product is CASSLGGGDVELFF.

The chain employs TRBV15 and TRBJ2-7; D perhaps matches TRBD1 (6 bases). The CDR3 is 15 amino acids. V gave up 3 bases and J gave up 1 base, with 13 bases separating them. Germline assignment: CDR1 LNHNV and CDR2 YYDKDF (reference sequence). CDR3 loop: CATSRAQQGSYEQYF. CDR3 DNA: TGTGCCACCAGCAGGGCCCAACAGGGTTCCTACGAGCAGTACTTC. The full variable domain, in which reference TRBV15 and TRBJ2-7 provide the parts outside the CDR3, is DAMVIQNPRYQVTQFGKPVTLSCSQTLNHNVMYWYQQKSSQAPKLLFHYYDKDFNNEADTPDNFQSRRPNTSFCFLDIRSPGLGDTAMYLCATSRAQQGSYEQYFGPGTRLTVT.

CDR3 sequence: CASSLKMDFYEQYF. The CDR3 region has the DNA TGTGCCAGCAGCTTAAAAATGGACTTCTACGAGCAGTACTTC. The chain recombines TRBV13 with TRBJ2-7; the D gene is possibly TRBD2 (5 bases). V lost 2 bases, J lost 3 bases, and 11 bases lay in between. Germline V lookup: CDR1 PRHDT, CDR2 FYEKMQ (reference sequence). The CDR3 runs 14 residues.

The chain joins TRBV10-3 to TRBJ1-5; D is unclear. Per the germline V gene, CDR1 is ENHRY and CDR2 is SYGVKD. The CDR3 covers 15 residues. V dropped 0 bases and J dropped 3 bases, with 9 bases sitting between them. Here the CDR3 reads CAISESGLLNQPQHF. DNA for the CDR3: TGTGCCATCAGTGAGTCGGGCCTCCTCAATCAGCCCCAGCATTTT.

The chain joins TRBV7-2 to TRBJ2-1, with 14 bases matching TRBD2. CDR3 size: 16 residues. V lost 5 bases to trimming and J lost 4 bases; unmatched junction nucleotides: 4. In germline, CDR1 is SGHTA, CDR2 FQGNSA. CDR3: CASSPTSGGAYNEQFF. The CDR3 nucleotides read TGTGCCAGCAGCCCGACTAGCGGGGGGGCATACAATGAGCAGTTCTTC.

This CDR3 is CASSYATSKNIQYF. The CDR3 DNA reads TGTGCCAGCAGTTACGCTACGTCCAAAAACATTCAGTACTTC. The rearrangement joins TRBV6-2 or TRBV6-3 to TRBJ2-4, with D uncertain. Trimming removed 2 bases from V and 2 bases from J, with 7 bases in between. The CDR3 spans 14 residues. Germline values: CDR1 MNHEY, CDR2 SVGEGT.

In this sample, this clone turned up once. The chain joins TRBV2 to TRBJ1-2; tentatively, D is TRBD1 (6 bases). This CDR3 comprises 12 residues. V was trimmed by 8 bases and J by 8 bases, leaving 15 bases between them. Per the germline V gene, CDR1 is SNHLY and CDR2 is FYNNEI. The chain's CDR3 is CASYRDLAGYTF. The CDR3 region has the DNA TGTGCCAGCTACAGGGATTTGGCAGGCTACACCTTC. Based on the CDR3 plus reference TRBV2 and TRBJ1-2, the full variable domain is EPEVTQTPSHQVTQMGQEVILRCVPISNHLYFYWYRQILGQKVEFLVSFYNNEISEKSEIFDDQFSVERPDGSNFTLKIRSTKLEDSAMYFCASYRDLAGYTFGSGTRLTVV.

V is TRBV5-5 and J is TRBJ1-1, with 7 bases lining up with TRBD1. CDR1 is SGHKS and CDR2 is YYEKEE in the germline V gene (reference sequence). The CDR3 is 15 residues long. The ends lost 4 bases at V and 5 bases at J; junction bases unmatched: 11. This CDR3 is CASSRAGGLVTEAFF. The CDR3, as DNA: TGTGCCAGCAGCCGGGCAGGGGGGCTGGTGACTGAAGCTTTCTTT.

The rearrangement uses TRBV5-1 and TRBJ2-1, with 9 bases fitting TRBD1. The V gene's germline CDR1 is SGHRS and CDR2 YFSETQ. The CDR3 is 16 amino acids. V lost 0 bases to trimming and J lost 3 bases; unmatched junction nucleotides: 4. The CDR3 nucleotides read TGCGCCAGCAGCTTGGGGGGACAGGGTAACTACAATGAGCAGTTCTTC. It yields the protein CASSLGGQGNYNEQFF. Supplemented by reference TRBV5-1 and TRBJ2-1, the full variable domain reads KAGVTQTPRYLIKTRGQQVTLSCSPISGHRSVSWYQQTPGQGLQFLFEYFSETQRNKGNFPGRFSGRQFSNSRSEMNVSTLELGDSALYLCASSLGGQGNYNEQFFGPGTRLTVL.

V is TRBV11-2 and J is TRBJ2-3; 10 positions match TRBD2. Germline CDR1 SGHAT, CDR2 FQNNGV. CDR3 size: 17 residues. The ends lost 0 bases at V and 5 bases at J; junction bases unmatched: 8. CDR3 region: CASSLDRSGGALDTQYF. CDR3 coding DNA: TGTGCCAGCAGCTTAGATAGAAGCGGGGGGGCCTTAGATACGCAGTATTTT.

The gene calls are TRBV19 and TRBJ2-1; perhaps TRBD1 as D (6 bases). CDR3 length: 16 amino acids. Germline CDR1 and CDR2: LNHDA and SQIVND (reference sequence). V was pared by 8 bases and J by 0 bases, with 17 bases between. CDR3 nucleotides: TGTGCCAGTCTTCAAAACAGGGACCGCTCCTACAATGAGCAGTTCTTC. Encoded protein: CASLQNRDRSYNEQFF.